This TCR beta chain emerged from a study of T cell repertoires in cytomegalovirus infection. Findings and limits, study-wide: What dominated the ex vivo response were HLA-C-restricted CMV-specific TCR beta clonotypes.

This clonotype has only a few counts. Its antigen is as yet unknown. TCRdb analysed the reads with MiXCR anew, one entry per CDR3 protein. This repertoire shows around 450,000 distinct CDR3 sequences, approximately 33% found once; its top ten account for roughly an eighth. V lost 4 bases to trimming and J lost 2 bases, with 17 bases between them. Germline-derived CDR1 and CDR2 are LNHDA and SQIVND (reference sequence). This CDR3 spans 16 amino acids. The chain links TRBV19 to TRBJ2-5; tentatively, D is TRBD1 (6 bases). The receptor was derived from a human donor in good health (CMV status not recorded). Some clones in this sample may be carry-over from other donors' samples. The sample consisted of PBMCs. CDR3 nucleotide sequence: TGTGCCAGTAGTACCACGGCAGGGGTCTTACAAGAGACCCAGTACTTC. Translated: CASSTTAGVLQETQYF.